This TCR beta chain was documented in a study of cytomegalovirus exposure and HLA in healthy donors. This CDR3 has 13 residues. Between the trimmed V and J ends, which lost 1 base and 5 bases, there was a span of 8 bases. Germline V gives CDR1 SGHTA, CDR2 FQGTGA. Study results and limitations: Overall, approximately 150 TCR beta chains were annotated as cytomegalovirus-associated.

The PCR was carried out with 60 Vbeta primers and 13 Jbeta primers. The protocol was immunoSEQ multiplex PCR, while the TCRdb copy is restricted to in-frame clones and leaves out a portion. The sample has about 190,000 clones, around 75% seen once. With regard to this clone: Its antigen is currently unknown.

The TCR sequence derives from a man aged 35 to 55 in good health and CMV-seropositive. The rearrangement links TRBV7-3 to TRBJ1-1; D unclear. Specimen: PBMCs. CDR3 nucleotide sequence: TGTGCCAGCAGCTTAAGTCACACGACTGAAGCTTTCTTT. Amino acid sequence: CASSLSHTTEAFF. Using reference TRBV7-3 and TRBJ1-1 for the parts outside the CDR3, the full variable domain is GAGVSQTPSNKVTEKGKYVELRCDPISGHTALYWYRQSLGQGPEFLIYFQGTGAADDSGLPNDRFFAVRPEGSVSTLKIQRTERGDSAVYLCASSLSHTTEAFFGQGTRLTVV.